This TCR beta chain is drawn from a study of blood T cell repertoires in COVID-19 (dated by TCRdb to 2020 to 2021). At the level of the whole study: Samples covering the acute and convalescent phases of COVID-19 were provided by collaborators in the United States, Italy and Spain. The prospective study material was composed of cDNA or gDNA derived from T cells, B-cell-depleted T cells, or PBMCs. The sample metadata nearly always contained a de-identified subject ID, COVID-19 status, age in years and sex. A freely available public database, intended as a resource for researchers studying the immune response to SARS-CoV-2, is where the repertoires were released. The dataset comprised deeply sampled blood TCRbeta repertoires from subjects exposed to, actively infected with, or recovered from COVID-19. Samples were obtained from the ongoing ImmuneRACE study (first 160 participants) and from 1,254 subjects provided by 6 global collaborators. Where available, HLA class I and class II types were obtained from metadata supplied by the sample provider rather than from assay-based typing.

As concerns this clone: What antigen it recognizes has not been identified. Base-call qualities are not available, and no considerably larger clone is one nucleotide away.

The immunoSEQ Assay, a bias-controlled multiplex PCR, was used to amplify TCRbeta CDR3 regions from genomic DNA. The authors processed their data as follows. The number of nucleated cells in each sample was estimated by amplification of reference gene primers within the assay. To quantify the absolute abundance of each unique TCRbeta CDR3 rearrangement, sequence reads were collapsed and filtered. For each sample, productive Simpson clonality was calculated as the square root of Simpson's diversity index over productive rearrangements. TCRdb holds this immuneACCESS table with in-frame rearrangements only. Some clones are missing; in checked studies, unresolved V genes explain under half, and the rest has no known cause. V, J and clone size were drawn from that table, and D and trimming were deduced from the DNA. The sample table lists some 140,000 clones, roughly 80% of them with a count of one. Of the sample, about 29% falls within the top ten clones.

Broader findings and caveats from the paper: How much clinical and demographic metadata was included differed by source and by participant, and the metadata was provided uncurated.

V is cut by 4 bases and J by 2 bases, and the space between the germline ends is 14 bases. In the germline V gene (reference sequence), CDR1 corresponds to LNHDA and CDR2 to SQIVND. The CDR3 contains 16 residues, cysteine and phenylalanine counted. Of all the DNA, just the CDR3 is kept, 48 bases in frame from base 1. Each collaborating institution followed its own protocols to collect whole blood in K2EDTA tubes. For TCRbeta analysis, collaborators shipped samples as frozen whole blood, isolated PBMCs, or DNA extracted from either of those sample types. The TCR sequence derives from an older woman with acute or convalescent COVID-19. The sequence is built from TRBV19 and TRBJ1-4; no D gene call is confident. Input material: peripheral blood. The DNA sequence is as follows: TGTGCCAGTAGTAATGGGGAGCTCACGACTAATGAAAAACTGTTTTTT. This encodes CASSNGELTTNEKLFF.